What follows is one TCR beta chain and its context. Sequencing used immunoSEQ multiplex PCR; TCRdb keeps in-frame clones, though not all of them. In the table there are tens of thousands of clones, more than 90% of which are singletons. This sample is part of a study of T cell changes during pregnancy in multiple sclerosis. Germline lookup yields CDR1 KGHSH and CDR2 LQKENI. With V trimmed by 6 bases and J by 1 base, 10 bases remained unmatched. The CDR3 is made up of 16 amino acids. The source material was peripheral blood, sampled in the second trimester of pregnancy. This clonotype originated in a female donor in good health, enrolled as a control in a pregnancy study. This chain joins TRBV18 and TRBJ2-7; 9 bases are a match to TRBD1. For the CDR3, the DNA is TGTGCCAGCTCTCAAACCGGGACAGGGACATCCTACGAGCAGTACTTC. Protein product: CASSQTGTGTSYEQYF.